This T cell receptor (beta chain) was observed in a study of cytotoxic CD8 clonotypes in ibrutinib-treated CLL. As regards this clone: Antigen unknown.

Profiling relied on immunoSEQ multiplex PCR, and the TCRdb table lists in-frame clones only, not all of them. The top ten clones hold around 25% of a sample with over 45,000 clones, roughly 54% of them seen once. Study findings and constraints: Researchers report that baseline clonality outpaced age-matched healthy donors and tracked circulating CD8+ T-cell counts. Sampling of sustained-remission and progressing patients occurred at differing times.

With 9 bases removed from V and 5 bases from J, the gap between germline ends came to 13 bases. Germline values: CDR1 MNHEY, CDR2 SVGAGI. The CDR3 runs to 12 residues. The chain carries TRBV6-5 and TRBJ2-5, with D hard to call. Source: PBMCs, taken at disease progression, from a patient treated with ibrutinib. The origin of this receptor is a human donor with chronic lymphocytic leukemia. The CDR3 is CASSLRRETQYF. CDR3 in DNA: TGTGCCAGTTCCCTTCGCAGGGAGACCCAGTACTTC.